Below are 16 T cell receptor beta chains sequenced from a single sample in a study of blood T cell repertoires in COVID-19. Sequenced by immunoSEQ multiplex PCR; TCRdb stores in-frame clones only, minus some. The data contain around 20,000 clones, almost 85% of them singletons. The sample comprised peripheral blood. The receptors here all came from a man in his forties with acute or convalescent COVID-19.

CDR3 bases: TGTGCCTGGAGTGTACTCGTACAGCAAAACATTCAGTACTTC. Protein product: CAWSVLVQQNIQYF. The V call is TRBV30, the J call TRBJ2-4, with D hard to call. Germline V gene lookup returns CDR1 GTSNPN and CDR2 SVGIG (reference sequence). Trimming stripped 0 bases from V and 5 bases from J, with 11 bases between. The CDR3 totals 14 residues.

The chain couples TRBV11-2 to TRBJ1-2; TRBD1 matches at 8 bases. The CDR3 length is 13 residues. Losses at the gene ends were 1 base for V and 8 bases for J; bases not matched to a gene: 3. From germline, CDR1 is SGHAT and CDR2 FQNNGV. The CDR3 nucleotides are TGTGCCAGCAGCTTAGGGACAGGGACCGGCTACACCTTC. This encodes CASSLGTGTGYTF.

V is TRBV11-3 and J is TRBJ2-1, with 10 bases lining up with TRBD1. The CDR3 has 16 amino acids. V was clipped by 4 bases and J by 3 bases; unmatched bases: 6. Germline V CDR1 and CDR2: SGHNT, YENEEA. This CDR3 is CASSSDRDRGYNEQFF. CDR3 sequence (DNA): TGTGCCAGCAGCTCAGACCGGGACAGGGGCTACAATGAGCAGTTCTTC.

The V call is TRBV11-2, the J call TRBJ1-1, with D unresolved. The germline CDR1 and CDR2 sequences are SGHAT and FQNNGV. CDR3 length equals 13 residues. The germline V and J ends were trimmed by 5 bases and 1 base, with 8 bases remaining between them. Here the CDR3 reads CASSPVSNTEAFF. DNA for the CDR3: TGTGCCAGCAGCCCCGTTTCGAACACTGAAGCTTTCTTT.

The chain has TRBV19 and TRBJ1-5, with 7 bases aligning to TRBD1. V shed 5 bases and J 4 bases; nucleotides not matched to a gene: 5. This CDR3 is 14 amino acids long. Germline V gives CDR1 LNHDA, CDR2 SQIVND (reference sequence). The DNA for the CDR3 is TGTGCCAGTAGTGTGACAGGGCCAAATCAGCCCCAGCATTTT. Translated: CASSVTGPNQPQHF.

In DNA, the CDR3 is TGTGCCAGCAGAAACAGGGGTTTTGGCTACACCTTC. Translating gives CASRNRGFGYTF. V is TRBV6-5 and J is TRBJ1-2, with 7 bases aligning to TRBD1. This CDR3 is built from 12 residues. Germline V gene data show CDR1 as MNHEY and CDR2 as SVGAGI. Unmatched junction bases numbered 5, after V lost 6 bases and J lost 7 bases.

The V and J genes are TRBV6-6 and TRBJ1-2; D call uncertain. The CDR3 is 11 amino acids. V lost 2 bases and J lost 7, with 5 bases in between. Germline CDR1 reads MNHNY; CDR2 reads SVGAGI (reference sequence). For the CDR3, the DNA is TGTGCCAGCAGTTACCCGAGTGGCTACACCTTC. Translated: CASSYPSGYTF.

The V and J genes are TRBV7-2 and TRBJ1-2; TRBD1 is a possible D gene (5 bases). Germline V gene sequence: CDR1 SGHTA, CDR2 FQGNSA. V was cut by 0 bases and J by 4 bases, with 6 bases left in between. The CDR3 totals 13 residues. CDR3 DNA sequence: TGTGCCAGCAGCTTAGCGGGGGGCTATGGCTACACCTTC. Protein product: CASSLAGGYGYTF.

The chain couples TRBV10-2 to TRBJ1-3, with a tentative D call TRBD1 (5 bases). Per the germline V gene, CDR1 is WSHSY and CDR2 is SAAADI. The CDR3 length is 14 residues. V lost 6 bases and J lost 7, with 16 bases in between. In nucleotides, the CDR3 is TGCGCCAGCAGAGCAGGGAAAGGAGGGAACACCATATATTTT. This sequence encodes CASRAGKGGNTIYF.

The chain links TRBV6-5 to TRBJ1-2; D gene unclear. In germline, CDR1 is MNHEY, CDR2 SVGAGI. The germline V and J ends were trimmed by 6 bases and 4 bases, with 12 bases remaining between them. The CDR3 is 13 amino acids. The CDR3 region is CASSRTPRYGYTF. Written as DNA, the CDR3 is TGTGCCAGCAGCAGAACACCTCGCTATGGCTACACCTTC.

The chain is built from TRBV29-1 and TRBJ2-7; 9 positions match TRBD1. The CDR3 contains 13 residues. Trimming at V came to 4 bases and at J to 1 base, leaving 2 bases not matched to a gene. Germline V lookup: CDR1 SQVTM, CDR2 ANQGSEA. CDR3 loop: CSVAQGASYEQYF. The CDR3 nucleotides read TGCAGCGTTGCACAGGGGGCTTCCTACGAGCAGTACTTC.

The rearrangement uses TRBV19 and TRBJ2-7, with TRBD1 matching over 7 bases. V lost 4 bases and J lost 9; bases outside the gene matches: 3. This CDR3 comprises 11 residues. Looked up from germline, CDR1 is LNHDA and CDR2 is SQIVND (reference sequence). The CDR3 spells CASSKDRAQYF. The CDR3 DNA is TGTGCCAGTAGTAAAGACAGGGCGCAGTACTTC.

The CDR3 here is CASTKGIPDTQYF. DNA of the CDR3: TGTGCCAGTACGAAGGGGATTCCGGATACGCAGTATTTT. The chain recombines TRBV19 with TRBJ2-3, with TRBD1 as a possible D gene (5 bases). Between the trimmed V and J ends, which lost 7 bases and 6 bases, there was a span of 14 bases. The CDR3 length is 13 residues. Germline values: CDR1 LNHDA, CDR2 SQIVND (reference sequence). Complete variable domain (other parts from reference TRBV19 and TRBJ2-3): DGGITQSPKYLFRKEGQNVTLSCEQNLNHDAMYWYRQDPGQGLRLIYYSQIVNDFQKGDIAEGYSVSREKKESFPLTVTSAQKNPTAFYLCASTKGIPDTQYFGPGTRLTVL.

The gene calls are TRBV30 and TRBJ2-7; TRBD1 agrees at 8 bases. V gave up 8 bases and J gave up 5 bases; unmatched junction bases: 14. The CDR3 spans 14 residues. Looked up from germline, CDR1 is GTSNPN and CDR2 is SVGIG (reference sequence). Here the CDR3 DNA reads TGTGCCCGAAAATCGGGACAGGCCCCCGACGAGCAGTACTTC. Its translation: CARKSGQAPDEQYF.

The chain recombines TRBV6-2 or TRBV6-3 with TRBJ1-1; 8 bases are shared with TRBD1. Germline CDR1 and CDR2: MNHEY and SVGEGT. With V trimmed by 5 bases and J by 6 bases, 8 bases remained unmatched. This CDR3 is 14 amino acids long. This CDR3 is CASSEGQAGSEAFF. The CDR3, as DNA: TGTGCCAGCAGTGAGGGACAGGCGGGATCTGAAGCTTTCTTT.

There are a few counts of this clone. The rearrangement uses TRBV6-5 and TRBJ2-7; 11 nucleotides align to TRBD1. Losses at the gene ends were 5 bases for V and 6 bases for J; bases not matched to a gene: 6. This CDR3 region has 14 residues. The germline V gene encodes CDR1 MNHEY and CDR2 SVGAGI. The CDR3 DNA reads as TGTGCCAGCAGTATTGGACAGGGGGCAGGCGAGCAGTACTTC. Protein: CASSIGQGAGEQYF.